The T cell receptor beta chain under discussion was sequenced for a study of regulatory T cells in long-lasting Graves disease. This clonotype turned up a few times. Time point noted: newly diagnosed GD, antithyroid drugs for less than 3 months. Extracted RNA from PBMCs served as the source of the TCR library. Relying on iRepertoire HTBI primers and Arm-PCR of CDR3 regions, the team built TCR beta libraries. Original methodology: The study identified roughly 59 TRBV and 13 to 15 TRBJ segments across samples. TCRdb analysed the multiplex PCR reads with MiXCR anew, one entry per CDR3 protein. The V and J calls and clone size are TCRdb's, not the authors'. Of 400,000 to 500,000 distinct CDR3 sequences listed, roughly 15% are singletons. The same data also contributed to another study, on T cells in Graves' hyperthyroidism and ophthalmopathy. That report notes: Each diagnosis was grounded in clinical symptoms, serum thyroxine and TRAb, thyroid ultrasound, and orbital computed tomography.

The source of this sequence is a woman between 25 and 40 years old with Graves disease. The material sequenced was peripheral blood mononuclear cells (PBMCs), taken at new diagnosis, from a patient treated with antithyroid drugs.

The CDR3 DNA reads TGTGCCAGTCGGCTGGAAAGGCTCGTGAACACTGAAGCTTTCTTT. Translating gives CASRLERLVNTEAFF. The J gene is TRBJ1-1, the V gene TRBV19; D not certain. The V gene lost 8 bases and the J gene lost 0 bases, with 16 bases spanning the gap. Germline CDR1 reads LNHDA; CDR2 reads SQIVND (reference sequence). The CDR3 loop spans 15 amino acids. The whole variable domain, filled in from reference TRBV19 and TRBJ1-1, reads DGGITQSPKYLFRKEGQNVTLSCEQNLNHDAMYWYRQDPGQGLRLIYYSQIVNDFQKGDIAEGYSVSREKKESFPLTVTSAQKNPTAFYLCASRLERLVNTEAFFGQGTRLTVV.